A single sample gave rise to the 11 T cell receptor beta chains below, sequenced in a study of shared clonotypes between healthy human individuals. TCRdb's table, derived via immunoSEQ multiplex PCR, lists solely in-frame clones and lacks some. The table includes approximately 980,000 clones, approximately 80% detected once. Sample: memory CD4+ T cells sorted from blood. The subset denotes: CD45RA-negative fraction. The receptors derive from a man aged 18 to 30 in good health.

This sequence joins TRBV6-1 and TRBJ1-5; TRBD1 aligns across 7 bases. Germline V lookup: CDR1 MNHNS, CDR2 SASEGT. The CDR3 spans 13 residues. V shed 6 bases and J 6 bases; nucleotides not matched to a gene: 5. The CDR3 region has the DNA TGTGCCAGCAGGGAGACAGGGATTCAGCCCCAGCATTTT. Amino acids: CASRETGIQPQHF.

The rearrangement uses TRBV6-5 and TRBJ1-1, with 9 bases lining up with TRBD1. V lost 0 bases to trimming and J lost 6 bases; unmatched junction nucleotides: 5. Looked up from germline, CDR1 is MNHEY and CDR2 is SVGAGI. The CDR3 spans 15 residues. The CDR3 spells CASSYSLGTGSEAFF. The CDR3 DNA follows: TGTGCCAGCAGTTACTCGCTAGGGACAGGGTCTGAAGCTTTCTTT.

A note on this clone: This could be a read error, since a much larger clone is one nucleotide away. Distinct nucleotide sequences in the sample also encode this CDR3. The genes are TRBV6-1 and TRBJ1-4, with D unresolved. The CDR3 runs to 12 residues. CDR1 is MNHNS, CDR2 SASEGT, per germline. DNA for the CDR3: TGTGCCAGCCTCTCCCCTAATGAGAAACTGTTTTTT. This codes for CASLSPNEKLFF.

This clone was seen just once. V is TRBV7-2 and J is TRBJ2-1; D might be TRBD2 (5 bases). The CDR3 runs 15 residues. The germline V gene encodes CDR1 SGHTA and CDR2 FQGNSA. Deletions cut 1 base from V and 6 bases from J, with 13 bases between. The CDR3: CASSLVTLAGNEQFF. CDR3 sequence (DNA): TGTGCCAGCAGCTTAGTAACGCTAGCTGGCAATGAGCAGTTCTTC.

Notes on this clone: Other DNA sequences from this sample encode an identical CDR3 as well. The chain combines TRBV28 with TRBJ2-7; TRBD2 matches at 7 bases. CDR1 is MDHEN, CDR2 SYDVKM, per germline. CDR3 size: 14 residues. Trimming removed 2 bases from V and 0 bases from J; junction bases left unmatched: 1. CDR3 DNA: TGTGCCAGCAGTTTAGCGGGGGTCTCCTACGAGCAGTACTTC. It codes for CASSLAGVSYEQYF.

V usage is TRBV28 and J usage is TRBJ2-4; 7 bases are shared with TRBD1. Germline CDR1 and CDR2: MDHEN and SYDVKM. The V and J ends lost 3 bases and 7 bases, in that order; junction bases with no gene match: 12. The CDR3 has 16 amino acids. This CDR3 reads CASSLTGPAPVNIQYF. CDR3 DNA: TGTGCCAGCAGTTTGACAGGGCCGGCGCCGGTTAACATTCAGTACTTC. The variable domain in full, completed from reference TRBV28 and TRBJ2-4, reads DVKVTQSSRYLVKRTGEKVFLECVQDMDHENMFWYRQDPGLGLRLIYFSYDVKMKEKGDIPEGYSVSREKKERFSLILESASTNQTSMYLCASSLTGPAPVNIQYFGAGTRLSVL.

In its sample, this clone was seen once. Other DNA sequences from this sample encode an identical CDR3 as well. The V gene is TRBV11-2, the J gene TRBJ2-1; D uncertain. This CDR3 is 13 amino acids long. Germline V gives CDR1 SGHAT, CDR2 FQNNGV. V dropped 1 base and J dropped 0 bases, with 1 base sitting between them. For the CDR3, the DNA is TGTGCCAGCAGCTTAGCCTCCTACAATGAGCAGTTCTTC. It yields the protein CASSLASYNEQFF. Full variable domain (missing parts from reference TRBV11-2 and TRBJ2-1): EAGVAQSPRYKIIEKRQSVAFWCNPISGHATLYWYQQILGQGPKLLIQFQNNGVVDDSQLPKDRFSAERLKGVDSTLKIQPAKLEDSAVYLCASSLASYNEQFFGPGTRLTVL.

A remark on this clone: Other nucleotide sequences from this sample produce the same CDR3. This sequence joins TRBV30 and TRBJ2-7, with D possibly matching TRBD1 (6 bases). The CDR3 spans 12 residues. CDR1 is GTSNPN and CDR2 is SVGIG in the germline V gene (reference sequence). The V end lost 0 bases, the J end lost 3 bases, and 6 bases lay between the germline ends. DNA of the CDR3: TGTGCCTGGAGTGTACAGGGCTACGAGCAGTACTTC. This gives the protein CAWSVQGYEQYF.

The gene calls are TRBV7-9 and TRBJ2-7, with TRBD1 matching over 8 bases. J lost 7 bases, V lost 2 bases, and 7 bases had no gene match. Germline CDR1 reads SEHNR; CDR2 reads FQNEAQ (reference sequence). This CDR3 contains 14 residues. The CDR3 DNA follows: TGTGCCAGCAGCTTAACGCAGGGGGCGCGGGAGCAGTACTTC. This sequence encodes CASSLTQGAREQYF.

The rearrangement links TRBV6-5 to TRBJ2-5; 7 bases map to TRBD1. The CDR3 covers 14 residues. J gave up 3 bases and V 6 bases, and 7 bases lay outside the gene matches. CDR1 and CDR2 from the germline V gene are MNHEY and SVGAGI. The CDR3 bases are TGTGCCAGCAGCACGACAGGGACCAAAGAGACCCAGTACTTC. Residues: CASSTTGTKETQYF.

This chain joins TRBV5-4 and TRBJ1-2; TRBD1 might be the D (5 bases). Germline values: CDR1 SGHNT, CDR2 YYREEE (reference sequence). This CDR3 is 14 amino acids long. V dropped 3 bases and J dropped 13 bases, with 22 bases sitting between them. The CDR3 coding sequence is TGTGCCAGCAGCTATGGGGGAAAGGGGTTCGTTGTCACCTTC. Amino acids: CASSYGGKGFVVTF.